The 3 T cell receptor beta chains listed next were all sequenced from one sample in a study of CD8 T cells in ankylosing spondylitis. Overall study results and limits: What appeared characteristic of ankylosing spondylitis blood was a TCR beta motif of eight highly homologous variants.

Each CDR3 protein gets one entry after TCRdb re-called the 5' RACE reads with MiXCR. The table includes more than 650,000 distinct CDR3 sequences, about 10% detected once. Their recognized antigens are unknown. Sequencing used blood, either unsorted or a sorted T cell fraction (not recorded which). Receptor source: a male donor with ankylosing spondylitis.

The sample holds many counts of this clonotype. V is TRBV10-3 and J is TRBJ2-1, with TRBD2 matching over 8 bases. The V gene's germline CDR1 is ENHRY and CDR2 SYGVKD. J lost 0 bases, V lost 11 bases, and 15 bases had no gene match. This CDR3 region has 17 residues. CDR3 DNA sequence: TGTGCCGCCTGCAGGGCTAGCGGGTCGAGCTCCTACAATGAGCAGTTCTTC. Its protein is CAACRASGSSSYNEQFF.

This clonotype was counted a few times. In nucleotides, the CDR3 is TGTGCCAGCAGTCTTAGCGGGAGTGTTACGCAGCAGTACTTC. It codes for CASSLSGSVTQQYF. The gene calls are TRBV12-3 or TRBV12-4 and TRBJ2-7; 9 bases align to TRBD2. CDR3 length equals 14 residues. Trimming at V came to 5 bases and at J to 8 bases, leaving 10 bases not matched to a gene.

The CDR3 coding sequence is TGTGCCATGGGCTTGGGGCCCCCGGGACAGGGGTTTGGCAATGAGCAGTTCTTC. Translation gives CAMGLGPPGQGFGNEQFF. The chain carries TRBV7-9 and TRBJ2-1; 10 nucleotides match TRBD1. Per germline, CDR1 SEHNR and CDR2 FQNEAQ (reference sequence). The CDR3 is 18 amino acids. The ends lost 10 bases at V and 6 bases at J; junction bases unmatched: 21.